This T cell receptor (beta chain) came from a study of shared clonotypes between healthy human individuals. For the study at large: The cohort comprised two women and a few men. Their ages spanned 18 to 49 years.

Trimming left V 0 bases short and J 0 bases short, with 10 bases between. CDR3 length: 16 residues. Germline CDR1 is SGHKS and CDR2 is YYEKEE (reference sequence). Recent acute infections and vaccinations were absent in the healthy HIV-negative adult donors. Genomic DNA for unsorted samples, which was extracted with the QIAamp DNA Blood Mini kit, came from 85 million to 90 million PBMCs. PCR replicates from unsorted PBMC used roughly 310 ng DNA, and this amount was approximately 30,000 T cell genomes. Some clones are missing from TCRdb's copy, which holds only in-frame ones; the method was immunoSEQ multiplex PCR. This sample carries 450,000 to 650,000 clones, roughly four fifths of them seen once, and the ten largest clones take about 12%.

The receptor was isolated from a woman between 40 and 50 years old in good health. Some clones in this sample may be carry-over from other donors' samples. The specimen was PBMCs. The V gene is TRBV5-5, the J gene TRBJ1-3, with D unclear. In nucleotides, the CDR3 is TGTGCCAGCAGCTTGGAGGTCGGCAACTCTGGAAACACCATATATTTT. Protein sequence: CASSLEVGNSGNTIYF.